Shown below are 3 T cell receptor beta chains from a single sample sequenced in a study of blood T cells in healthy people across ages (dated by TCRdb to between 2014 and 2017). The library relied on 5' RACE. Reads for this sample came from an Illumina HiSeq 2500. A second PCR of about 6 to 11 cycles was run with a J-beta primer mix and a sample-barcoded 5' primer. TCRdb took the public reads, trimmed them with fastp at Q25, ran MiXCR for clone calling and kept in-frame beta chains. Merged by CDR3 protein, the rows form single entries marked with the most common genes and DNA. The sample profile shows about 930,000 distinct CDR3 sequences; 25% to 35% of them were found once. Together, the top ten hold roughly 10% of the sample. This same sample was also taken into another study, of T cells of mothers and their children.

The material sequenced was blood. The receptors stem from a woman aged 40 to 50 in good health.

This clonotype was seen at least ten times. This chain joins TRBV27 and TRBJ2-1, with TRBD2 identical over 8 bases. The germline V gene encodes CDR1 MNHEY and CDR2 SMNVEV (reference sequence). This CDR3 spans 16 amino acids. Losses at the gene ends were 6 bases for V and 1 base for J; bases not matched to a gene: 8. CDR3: CASSPDPGGSYNEQFF. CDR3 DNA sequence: TGTGCCAGCAGCCCTGACCCGGGGGGGTCCTACAATGAGCAGTTCTTC.

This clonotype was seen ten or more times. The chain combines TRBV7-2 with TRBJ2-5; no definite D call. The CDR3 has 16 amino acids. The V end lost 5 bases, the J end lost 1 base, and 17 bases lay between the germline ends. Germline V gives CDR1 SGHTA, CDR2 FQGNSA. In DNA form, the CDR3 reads TGTGCCAGCAGCCCCCAGGCTCTGGCGCTCCAAGAGACCCAGTACTTC. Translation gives CASSPQALALQETQYF.

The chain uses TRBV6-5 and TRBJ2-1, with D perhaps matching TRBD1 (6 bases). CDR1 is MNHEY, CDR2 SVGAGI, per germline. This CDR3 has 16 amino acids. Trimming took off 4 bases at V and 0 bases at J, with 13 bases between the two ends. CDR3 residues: CASSSGQQGSYNEQFF. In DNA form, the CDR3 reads TGTGCCAGCAGTTCGGGCCAACAGGGCTCCTACAATGAGCAGTTCTTC.